The rows below give T cell receptor beta chains drawn from one sample of a study of lung T cells in sarcoidosis with Löfgren's syndrome. Each CDR3 protein is one row after TCRdb ran MiXCR on the reads. The sample has fewer than 80,000 distinct CDR3 sequences, about 20% seen once. The specimen sequenced was CD4+ T cells from PBMCs. These receptors were collected from a human donor with sarcoidosis (Löfgren's syndrome or another form), or a control subject (not recorded which). CDR3s include the opening cysteine and the closing phenylalanine or tryptophan. Fields, in order: D gene, clone size, V gene, J gene, CDR3 protein, CDR3 DNA. The D gene is left open where the match is weak. Only part of the rows carry a size: once, few, many, or a class if the clone is expanded.

D gene: -
clone size: many
V gene: TRBV4-1
J gene: TRBJ2-3
CDR3 protein: CASSQIDRDTDTQYF
CDR3 DNA: TGCGCCAGCAGCCAAATAGACAGAGACACAGATACGCAGTATTTT

D gene: TRBD2
clone size: many
V gene: TRBV6-1
J gene: TRBJ2-1
CDR3 protein: CASRRTSGTYNEQFF
CDR3 DNA: TGTGCCAGCAGGCGGACTAGCGGGACCTACAATGAGCAGTTCTTC

D gene: TRBD2
clone size: many
V gene: TRBV12-3/TRBV12-4
J gene: TRBJ2-1
CDR3 protein: CASSRGLAGGNEQFF
CDR3 DNA: TGTGCCAGCAGCAGAGGACTAGCGGGAGGGAATGAGCAGTTCTTC

D gene: -
clone size: few
V gene: TRBV19
J gene: TRBJ1-5
CDR3 protein: CASSIDRTATTQHF
CDR3 DNA: TGTGCCAGTAGTATAGACCGGACGGCTACGACCCAGCATTTT

D gene: -
clone size: few
V gene: TRBV12-3/TRBV12-4
J gene: TRBJ2-6
CDR3 protein: CASSPETPGANVLTF
CDR3 DNA: TGTGCCAGCAGTCCTGAAACCCCCGGGGCCAACGTCCTGACTTTC

D gene: -
clone size: few
V gene: TRBV7-3
J gene: TRBJ2-7
CDR3 protein: CASSLAGASGEQYF
CDR3 DNA: TGTGCCAGCAGCTTGGCAGGGGCTAGCGGCGAGCAGTACTTC

D gene: -
clone size: many
V gene: TRBV7-6
J gene: TRBJ2-1
CDR3 protein: CASSLGWDEQFF
CDR3 DNA: TGTGCCAGCAGCTTAGGTTGGGATGAGCAGTTCTTC

D gene: TRBD2
clone size: many
V gene: TRBV20-1
J gene: TRBJ2-2
CDR3 protein: CSAGTSGSNTGELFF
CDR3 DNA: TGCAGTGCCGGGACTAGCGGATCTAACACCGGGGAGCTGTTTTTT

D gene: -
clone size: many
V gene: TRBV10-3
J gene: TRBJ1-1
CDR3 protein: CAIRGGVNTEAFF
CDR3 DNA: TGTGCCATCAGGGGCGGCGTGAACACTGAAGCTTTCTTT

D gene: TRBD1
clone size: many
V gene: TRBV7-2
J gene: TRBJ1-2
CDR3 protein: CASVQSGTGHGYTF
CDR3 DNA: TGTGCCAGCGTCCAGTCCGGGACAGGGCATGGCTACACCTTC

D gene: TRBD1
clone size: many
V gene: TRBV6-1
J gene: TRBJ1-5
CDR3 protein: CASSSGGFGQPQHF
CDR3 DNA: TGTGCCAGCAGTTCAGGGGGCTTTGGTCAGCCCCAGCATTTT

D gene: -
clone size: many
V gene: TRBV7-8
J gene: TRBJ1-4
CDR3 protein: CASSLLVRSEKLFF
CDR3 DNA: TGTGCCAGCAGCTTATTAGTCCGTAGTGAAAAACTGTTTTTT

D gene: -
clone size: -
V gene: TRBV11-2
J gene: TRBJ2-7
CDR3 protein: CASSPTPGASYEQYF
CDR3 DNA: TGTGCCAGCAGCCCCACCCCGGGAGCCTCCTACGAGCAGTACTTC

D gene: -
clone size: many
V gene: TRBV4-3
J gene: TRBJ2-7
CDR3 protein: CASSQEGRGNEQYF
CDR3 DNA: TGCGCCAGCAGCCAAGAAGGCAGGGGAAACGAGCAGTACTTC

D gene: -
clone size: many
V gene: TRBV27
J gene: TRBJ2-3
CDR3 protein: CASSLGIWGQRIDTQYF
CDR3 DNA: TGTGCCAGCAGTTTGGGTATATGGGGGCAGCGGATCGATACGCAGTATTTT

D gene: -
clone size: many
V gene: TRBV20-1
J gene: TRBJ1-5
CDR3 protein: CSARSDSNQPQHF
CDR3 DNA: TGCAGTGCTAGATCTGACAGCAATCAGCCCCAGCATTTT

D gene: TRBD1
clone size: -
V gene: TRBV19
J gene: TRBJ2-6
CDR3 protein: CASSTNRGTGANVLTF
CDR3 DNA: TGTGCCAGTAGTACAAACAGGGGAACTGGGGCCAACGTCCTGACTTTC

D gene: -
clone size: many
V gene: TRBV15
J gene: TRBJ2-6
CDR3 protein: CATSRDLGTGANVLTF
CDR3 DNA: TGTGCCACCAGCAGAGATCTCGGGACTGGGGCCAACGTCCTGACTTTC

D gene: -
clone size: many
V gene: TRBV11-2
J gene: TRBJ2-5
CDR3 protein: CASSPVPQETQYF
CDR3 DNA: TGTGCCAGCAGTCCTGTCCCCCAAGAGACCCAGTACTTC

D gene: TRBD1
clone size: many
V gene: TRBV29-1
J gene: TRBJ1-1
CDR3 protein: CSVGTGVTEAFF
CDR3 DNA: TGCAGCGTCGGGACAGGGGTCACTGAAGCTTTCTTT

D gene: TRBD2
clone size: -
V gene: TRBV14
J gene: TRBJ2-1
CDR3 protein: CASSQVRRAGPYNEQFF
CDR3 DNA: TGTGCCAGCAGCCAAGTTCGACGAGCGGGACCCTACAATGAGCAGTTCTTC

D gene: -
clone size: many
V gene: TRBV7-2
J gene: TRBJ1-5
CDR3 protein: CASSPPGQPQHF
CDR3 DNA: TGTGCCAGCAGCCCCCCAGGACAGCCCCAGCATTTT

D gene: -
clone size: -
V gene: TRBV29-1
J gene: TRBJ1-5
CDR3 protein: CSVAEGNQPQHF
CDR3 DNA: TGCAGCGTTGCGGAGGGGAATCAGCCCCAGCATTTT

D gene: TRBD1
clone size: many
V gene: TRBV27
J gene: TRBJ1-1
CDR3 protein: CASSLRARGPNTEAFF
CDR3 DNA: TGTGCCAGCAGTTTGAGGGCCAGGGGGCCCAACACTGAAGCTTTCTTT

D gene: -
clone size: many
V gene: TRBV28
J gene: TRBJ1-1
CDR3 protein: CASTSWRGGNTEAFF
CDR3 DNA: TGTGCCAGCACCTCCTGGAGGGGCGGGAACACTGAAGCTTTCTTT

D gene: -
clone size: few
V gene: TRBV19
J gene: TRBJ2-5
CDR3 protein: CASSIGGTPREVQYF
CDR3 DNA: TGTGCCAGTAGTATAGGGGGGACACCCCGGGAGGTCCAGTACTTC

D gene: TRBD1
clone size: many
V gene: TRBV12-3/TRBV12-4
J gene: TRBJ1-1
CDR3 protein: CASTSTGVNTEAFF
CDR3 DNA: TGTGCCAGCACCTCGACAGGGGTGAACACTGAAGCTTTCTTT

D gene: -
clone size: few
V gene: TRBV12-3/TRBV12-4
J gene: TRBJ2-1
CDR3 protein: CASSFEGNNEQFF
CDR3 DNA: TGTGCCAGCAGTTTCGAGGGGAACAATGAGCAGTTCTTC

D gene: -
clone size: -
V gene: TRBV5-5
J gene: TRBJ2-7
CDR3 protein: CASSLEWGGEQYF
CDR3 DNA: TGTGCCAGCAGCTTGGAATGGGGTGGCGAGCAGTACTTC

D gene: -
clone size: -
V gene: TRBV5-4
J gene: TRBJ1-4
CDR3 protein: CASSRWTATNEKLFF
CDR3 DNA: TGTGCCAGCAGCAGGTGGACAGCAACTAATGAAAAACTGTTTTTT

D gene: TRBD1
clone size: -
V gene: TRBV2
J gene: TRBJ1-6
CDR3 protein: CASSNGQGAYLLHF
CDR3 DNA: TGTGCCAGCAGTAACGGACAGGGGGCATATCTCCTCCACTTT

D gene: TRBD1
clone size: few
V gene: TRBV5-6
J gene: TRBJ1-1
CDR3 protein: CASRGTGGWLTEAFF
CDR3 DNA: TGTGCCAGCAGGGGGACAGGGGGCTGGTTAACTGAAGCTTTCTTT

D gene: TRBD2
clone size: few
V gene: TRBV6-1
J gene: TRBJ2-2
CDR3 protein: CASSPRLAGGRPANTGELFF
CDR3 DNA: TGTGCCAGCAGTCCACGACTAGCGGGGGGCCGACCGGCGAACACCGGGGAGCTGTTTTTT

D gene: -
clone size: few
V gene: TRBV12-3/TRBV12-4
J gene: TRBJ2-3
CDR3 protein: CASSLRGSSTDTQYF
CDR3 DNA: TGTGCCAGCAGTTTAAGGGGCTCTAGCACAGATACGCAGTATTTT

D gene: TRBD2
clone size: few
V gene: TRBV20-1
J gene: TRBJ2-1
CDR3 protein: CSASAGLDYNEQFF
CDR3 DNA: TGCAGTGCTAGTGCGGGACTAGACTACAATGAGCAGTTCTTC

D gene: -
clone size: many
V gene: TRBV20-1
J gene: TRBJ2-1
CDR3 protein: CSASGASSYNEQFF
CDR3 DNA: TGCAGTGCTAGCGGGGCTAGCTCCTACAATGAGCAGTTCTTC

D gene: -
clone size: -
V gene: TRBV2
J gene: TRBJ1-1
CDR3 protein: CASIRGGAIGTEAFF
CDR3 DNA: TGTGCCAGCATAAGGGGCGGGGCCATCGGCACTGAAGCTTTCTTT

D gene: -
clone size: many
V gene: TRBV10-3
J gene: TRBJ1-2
CDR3 protein: CAISPTDDYGYTF
CDR3 DNA: TGTGCCATCTCTCCGACAGATGACTATGGCTACACCTTC

D gene: -
clone size: few
V gene: TRBV19
J gene: TRBJ1-1
CDR3 protein: CASSMKANTEAFF
CDR3 DNA: TGTGCCAGTAGTATGAAAGCGAACACTGAAGCTTTCTTT

D gene: -
clone size: -
V gene: TRBV4-3
J gene: TRBJ1-1
CDR3 protein: CASSQASAGNTEAFF
CDR3 DNA: TGCGCCAGCAGCCAAGCATCTGCCGGGAACACTGAAGCTTTCTTT

D gene: TRBD1
clone size: few
V gene: TRBV29-1
J gene: TRBJ2-5
CDR3 protein: CSVSGTARQETQYF
CDR3 DNA: TGCAGCGTTTCGGGGACAGCGCGACAAGAGACCCAGTACTTC

D gene: -
clone size: many
V gene: TRBV15
J gene: TRBJ2-5
CDR3 protein: CATSRDQASYQETQYF
CDR3 DNA: TGTGCCACCAGCAGAGATCAGGCCAGTTACCAAGAGACCCAGTACTTC

D gene: -
clone size: -
V gene: TRBV5-5
J gene: TRBJ2-1
CDR3 protein: CASSFRGVAYNEQVF
CDR3 DNA: TGTGCCAGCAGCTTTCGGGGAGTAGCCTACAATGAGCAGGTCTTC

D gene: TRBD2
clone size: few
V gene: TRBV7-8
J gene: TRBJ2-7
CDR3 protein: CASSESRLTSGREYF
CDR3 DNA: TGTGCCAGCAGCGAGTCCCGTTTGACTAGCGGGAGGGAGTACTTC

D gene: -
clone size: -
V gene: TRBV5-1
J gene: TRBJ2-1
CDR3 protein: CASSSSGQSYNEQSF
CDR3 DNA: TGCGCCAGCAGCTCGAGCGGGCAGTCCTACAATGAGCAGTCCTTC

D gene: TRBD2
clone size: few
V gene: TRBV18
J gene: TRBJ2-1
CDR3 protein: CASSPPGTSGRSYNEQFF
CDR3 DNA: TGTGCCAGCTCACCCCCCGGGACTAGCGGGAGAAGCTACAATGAGCAGTTCTTC

D gene: TRBD2
clone size: many
V gene: TRBV27
J gene: TRBJ2-1
CDR3 protein: CASSPQAGGPLKQFF
CDR3 DNA: TGTGCCAGCAGTCCACAGGCGGGAGGGCCCCTCAAGCAGTTCTTC

D gene: TRBD1
clone size: -
V gene: TRBV15
J gene: TRBJ2-3
CDR3 protein: CATSRDPRTGTGWNGPGTDTQYF
CDR3 DNA: TGTGCCACCAGCAGAGATCCTCGGACAGGGACGGGGTGGAACGGTCCCGGCACAGATACGCAGTATTTT

D gene: -
clone size: many
V gene: TRBV20-1
J gene: TRBJ2-1
CDR3 protein: CSGPMSQYNEQFF
CDR3 DNA: TGCAGTGGTCCCATGTCCCAGTACAATGAGCAGTTCTTC

D gene: -
clone size: many
V gene: TRBV20-1
J gene: TRBJ1-6
CDR3 protein: CSGEPRGSYNSPLHF
CDR3 DNA: TGCAGTGGTGAACCCCGAGGCTCCTATAATTCACCCCTCCACTTT

D gene: TRBD2
clone size: few
V gene: TRBV11-2
J gene: TRBJ2-5
CDR3 protein: CASSLAGGGSTETQYF
CDR3 DNA: TGTGCCAGCAGCTTAGCGGGCGGGGGGTCTACGGAGACCCAGTACTTC

D gene: -
clone size: medium-sized
V gene: TRBV27
J gene: TRBJ1-6
CDR3 protein: CASSLWMRNSPLHF
CDR3 DNA: TGTGCCAGCAGTTTATGGATGAGGAATTCACCCCTCCACTTT

D gene: TRBD2
clone size: many
V gene: TRBV20-1
J gene: TRBJ2-5
CDR3 protein: CSALPPLAGGPKTQYF
CDR3 DNA: TGCAGTGCTCTGCCACCCCTAGCGGGAGGGCCGAAGACCCAGTACTTC

D gene: TRBD2
clone size: -
V gene: TRBV24-1
J gene: TRBJ2-5
CDR3 protein: CATGGLAGAQETQYF
CDR3 DNA: TGTGCCACAGGGGGACTAGCGGGGGCTCAAGAGACCCAGTACTTC

D gene: -
clone size: many
V gene: TRBV2
J gene: TRBJ1-6
CDR3 protein: CASRADSNSPLHF
CDR3 DNA: TGTGCCAGCAGAGCGGACAGCAATTCACCCCTCCACTTT